This T cell receptor (beta chain) emerged from a study of graft-versus-host responses after intestinal transplantation. Across the study: Tacrolimus plus steroids were given to all recipients for approximately 3 years, preceded by anti-thymocyte globulin induction.

Generated by immunoSEQ multiplex PCR, the TCRdb table keeps only in-frame clones and is missing some. The sample has some 97,000 clones, more than 85% seen once. In germline, CDR1 is PRHDT, CDR2 FYEKMQ (reference sequence). The CDR3 is made up of 15 amino acids. Study outcomes and limitations: Allografts of one patient group, those with graft-donor T cell macrochimerism, had high graft-versus-host to host-versus-graft clonal ratios.

Regarding this clone: Its antigen remains unidentified.

The receptor was isolated from a human donor who was the organ donor for an intestinal transplant. The specimen was unstimulated CD4+ T cells sorted from spleen or lymph node cells, collected before transplant. V gene TRBV13 combines with J gene TRBJ2-5, with D possibly TRBD1 on 5 matching bases. The last part of the DNA fits TRBJ2-7 better; the J call may be wrong. The chain's CDR3 is CASSSTASGFYEQYF. The CDR3 bases are TGTGCCAGCAGCTCCACAGCTTCAGGGTTCTACGAGCAGTACTTC.